These 18 T cell receptor beta chains share one sample of origin, sequenced in a study of CD8+CD57+ T cells in acquired aplastic anemia (dated by TCRdb to the late 2010s). Flow cytometry had shown CD8+CD57+ cell expansion in the patients selected for sequencing. Sequencing relied on an Illumina HiSeq 2000. TCR beta VDJ combination and CDR3 sequence profiling used genomic DNA as the template. TCRdb redid the processing of the public reads, applying fastp at Q25 and MiXCR, and retained in-frame beta chains. Each CDR3 protein gets just one entry, which takes the most common genes and DNA from the rows behind it. This sample comprises under 200,000 distinct CDR3 sequences, roughly 45% of them detected only once. The ten largest clonotypes hold 3.2% of the sample. Sequences were obtained from sorted CD4+, CD8+, or CD8+CD57+ T cells (not recorded which) from PBMCs. The receptor set was obtained from a human donor with aplastic anemia.

The chain is built from TRBV5-1 and TRBJ2-3, with 8 bases lining up with TRBD2. The trim removed 5 bases at V and 5 bases at J, leaving 4 bases unmatched. CDR1 is SGHRS and CDR2 is YFSETQ in the germline V gene. The CDR3 is 13 residues long. DNA of the CDR3: TGCGCCAGCAGGCCCCTAGCGGGAGATACGCAGTATTTT. This translates into CASRPLAGDTQYF.

Notes on this clonotype: One junction end disagrees with the germline gene, perhaps due to a read error. V is TRBV15 and J is TRBJ1-1; D uncertain. Germline lookup yields CDR1 LNHNV and CDR2 YYDKDF (reference sequence). CDR3 size: 14 residues. Here the CDR3 reads CATGRDSRFSEAFF. The DNA of the CDR3 is TGTGCCACCGGCAGAGATTCACGATTCTCCGAAGCTTTCTTT.

The chain couples TRBV19 to TRBJ2-6; perhaps D is TRBD1 or TRBD2 (5 bases each). With 5 bases removed from V and 2 bases from J, the gap between germline ends came to 10 bases. The CDR3 is made up of 15 amino acids. Germline loops: CDR1 LNHDA, CDR2 SQIVND (reference sequence). CDR3 nucleotide sequence: TGTGCCAGTAGTTTTCGGGGACCTGGGGCCAACGTCCTGACTTTC. As protein: CASSFRGPGANVLTF. Full variable domain (outside the CDR3, taken from reference TRBV19 and TRBJ2-6): DGGITQSPKYLFRKEGQNVTLSCEQNLNHDAMYWYRQDPGQGLRLIYYSQIVNDFQKGDIAEGYSVSREKKESFPLTVTSAQKNPTAFYLCASSFRGPGANVLTFGAGSRLTVL.

V is TRBV15 and J is TRBJ1-4; no reliable D call. The length of the CDR3 is 14 residues. Germline V gene data show CDR1 as LNHNV and CDR2 as YYDKDF (reference sequence). V shed 3 bases and J shed 6 bases, with 11 bases lying between them. CDR3 residues: CATSSRAGYEKLFF. The DNA for the CDR3 is TGTGCCACCAGCAGTCGGGCAGGCTATGAAAAACTGTTTTTT.

The chain recombines TRBV10-3 with TRBJ1-5; no reliable D call. The CDR3 has 16 amino acids. The ends were cut back, 5 bases at V and 0 bases at J, with 14 bases in the middle. Germline V CDR1 and CDR2: ENHRY, SYGVKD. CDR3 loop: CAISYFPPYSNQPQHF. DNA for the CDR3: TGTGCCATCAGTTACTTTCCCCCTTATAGCAATCAGCCCCAGCATTTT.

The J gene is TRBJ1-1, the V gene TRBV19; 9 bases map to TRBD1. The V gene end was trimmed by 6 bases and the J gene end by 1 base; junction bases not matched to a gene: 9. The CDR3 spans 16 residues. Germline loops: CDR1 LNHDA, CDR2 SQIVND (reference sequence). In DNA, the CDR3 is TGTGCCAGTAGAGGAACTGAGGGACAGGGGAACACTGAAGCTTTCTTT. Protein: CASRGTEGQGNTEAFF.

Ten or more counts support this clonotype. The rearrangement uses TRBV5-6 and TRBJ1-1, with TRBD1 matching over 7 bases. Trimming removed 4 bases from V and 3 bases from J; junction bases left unmatched: 9. The CDR3 covers 15 residues. Germline V gene sequence: CDR1 SGHDT, CDR2 YYEEEE. CDR3 sequence (DNA): TGTGCCAGCAGCCCTTTATTCACAGGGGACACTGAAGCTTTCTTT. This translates into CASSPLFTGDTEAFF.

This clonotype was counted a few times. This chain connects TRBV6-1 to TRBJ1-2, with 11 nucleotides matching TRBD1. The V gene's germline CDR1 is MNHNS and CDR2 SASEGT. The ends lost 5 bases at V and 3 bases at J; junction bases unmatched: 5. The CDR3 loop spans 15 amino acids. The chain's CDR3 is CASSPGTGGDYGYTF. In DNA, the CDR3 is TGTGCCAGCAGTCCGGGGACAGGGGGAGACTATGGCTACACCTTC.

This sequence joins TRBV15 and TRBJ1-6; D remains unclear. V dropped 5 bases and J dropped 4 bases, with 6 bases sitting between them. This CDR3 has 13 residues. Germline CDR1 reads LNHNV; CDR2 reads YYDKDF (reference sequence). The CDR3 DNA is TGTGCCACCAGCCGGAGTTATAATTCACCCCTCCACTTT. This codes for CATSRSYNSPLHF.

The CDR3 DNA reads TGTGCCAGCAGCCAAGGGTTAAAACCGGGACTTAACTATGGCTACACCTTC. Amino acids: CASSQGLKPGLNYGYTF. The genes are TRBV25-1 and TRBJ1-2, with a tentative D call TRBD1 (5 bases). Per the germline V gene, CDR1 is MGHDK and CDR2 is SYGVNS. Trimming pared 6 bases from V and 1 base from J, leaving 21 bases between. The CDR3 has 17 amino acids.

The chain joins TRBV10-1 to TRBJ1-1; D is unresolved. CDR3 length equals 16 residues. Germline V gives CDR1 WNHNN, CDR2 SYGVQD (reference sequence). Trimming left V 11 bases short and J 4 bases short, with 26 bases between. The DNA for the CDR3 is TGCGCCGTTTCGACAAACACCCTCCTTTGGAGCACTGAAGCTTTCTTT. Translation: CAVSTNTLLWSTEAFF.

At least ten counts were recorded for this clonotype. V gene TRBV25-1 combines with J gene TRBJ2-1; 13 nucleotides agree with TRBD2. The CDR3 totals 15 residues. Looked up from germline, CDR1 is MGHDK and CDR2 is SYGVNS. V shed 3 bases, J shed 8 bases, and the junction held 4 bases outside the gene matches. In DNA, the CDR3 is TGTGCCAGCAGTGAGGGACTAGCGGGAAAAGATGAGCAGTTCTTC. Protein: CASSEGLAGKDEQFF. Using reference TRBV25-1 and TRBJ2-1 for the parts outside the CDR3, the full variable domain is EADIYQTPRYLVIGTGKKITLECSQTMGHDKMYWYQQDPGMELHLIHYSYGVNSTEKGDLSSESTVSRIRTEHFPLTLESARPSHTSQYLCASSEGLAGKDEQFFGPGTRLTVL.

Comment on this clonotype: This may stem from a read error, because a much larger clone lies one nucleotide away. The chain combines TRBV6-1 with TRBJ2-7, with D perhaps assigned TRBD1 or TRBD2 (5 bases each). The CDR3 contains 18 residues. The germline CDR1 and CDR2 sequences are MNHNS and SASEGT. V was shortened by 6 bases and J by 1 base, with 25 bases between the two germline ends. CDR3 sequence reads: CASRPGPVSGRESYEQYV. The CDR3 nucleotides are TGTGCCAGCAGGCCGGGACCCGTGAGCGGAAGGGAGTCCTACGAGCAGTACGTC.

This clonotype was detected only a few times. V usage is TRBV27 and J usage is TRBJ1-6; TRBD1 might be the D (6 bases). The CDR3 runs to 14 residues. Germline values: CDR1 MNHEY, CDR2 SMNVEV (reference sequence). V was clipped by 6 bases and J by 7 bases, with 13 bases between them. DNA of the CDR3: TGTGCCAGCAGCTTTATCAGGGGAAATTCACCCCTCCACTTT. Protein product: CASSFIRGNSPLHF.

The gene calls are TRBV19 and TRBJ1-2, with 7 nucleotides matching TRBD1. The CDR3 contains 13 residues. V dropped 5 bases and J dropped 4; count of bases not matched to a gene: 4. CDR1 and CDR2 (germline): LNHDA, SQIVND (reference sequence). The CDR3 DNA reads as TGTGCCAGTAGTCGGGACAGTCCCTATGGCTACACCTTC. It yields the protein CASSRDSPYGYTF.

This clonotype was picked up a small number of times. The chain links TRBV7-9 to TRBJ2-5; no firm D call. The CDR3 length is 14 residues. V shed 5 bases and J shed 1 base, with 11 bases lying between them. Germline values: CDR1 SEHNR, CDR2 FQNEAQ (reference sequence). The CDR3 spells CASSARQFQETQYF. The CDR3 nucleotides are TGTGCCAGCAGCGCACGCCAATTCCAAGAGACCCAGTACTTC.

The rearrangement links TRBV7-2 to TRBJ2-1; D remains unclear. Germline CDR1 reads SGHTA; CDR2 reads FQGNSA. V lost 1 base and J 7 bases, leaving 8 bases between the germline ends. CDR3 length: 13 amino acids. CDR3 residues: CASSLVYLNEQFF. The DNA for the CDR3 is TGTGCCAGCAGCTTAGTCTACTTAAATGAGCAGTTCTTC.

The chain couples TRBV19 to TRBJ1-6; 11 nucleotides align to TRBD1. The CDR3 spans 16 residues. V shed 9 bases and J 11 bases; nucleotides not matched to a gene: 15. Looked up from germline, CDR1 is LNHDA and CDR2 is SQIVND (reference sequence). This CDR3 reads CASHRTAGQGEAPLHF. CDR3 DNA sequence: TGTGCCAGCCACAGAACGGCGGGACAGGGGGAGGCACCCCTCCACTTT.